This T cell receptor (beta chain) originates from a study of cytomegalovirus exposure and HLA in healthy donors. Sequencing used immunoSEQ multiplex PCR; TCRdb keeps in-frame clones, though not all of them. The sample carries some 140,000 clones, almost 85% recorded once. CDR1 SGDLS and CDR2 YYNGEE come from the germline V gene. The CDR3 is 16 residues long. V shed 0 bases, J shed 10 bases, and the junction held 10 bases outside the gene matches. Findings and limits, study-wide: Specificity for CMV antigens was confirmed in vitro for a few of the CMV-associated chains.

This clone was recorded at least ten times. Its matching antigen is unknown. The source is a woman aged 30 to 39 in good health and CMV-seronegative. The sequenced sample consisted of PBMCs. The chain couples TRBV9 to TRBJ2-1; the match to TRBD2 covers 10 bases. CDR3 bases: TGTGCCAGCAGCGTAGAGGGACTAGCGTTACCGACCGAGCAGTTCTTC. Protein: CASSVEGLALPTEQFF.